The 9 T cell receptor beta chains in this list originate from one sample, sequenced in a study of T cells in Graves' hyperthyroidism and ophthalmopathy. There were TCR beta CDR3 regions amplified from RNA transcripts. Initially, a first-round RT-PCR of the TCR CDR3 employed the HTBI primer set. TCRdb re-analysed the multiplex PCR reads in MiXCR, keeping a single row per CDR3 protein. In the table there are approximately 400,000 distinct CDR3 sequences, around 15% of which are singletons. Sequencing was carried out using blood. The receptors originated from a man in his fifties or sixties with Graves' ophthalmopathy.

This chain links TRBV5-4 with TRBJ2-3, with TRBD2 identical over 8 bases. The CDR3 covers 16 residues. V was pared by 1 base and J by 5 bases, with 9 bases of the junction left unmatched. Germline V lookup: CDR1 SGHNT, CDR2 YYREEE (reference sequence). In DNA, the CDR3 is TGTGCCAGCAGCTTGTGGGCTAGCGGGCAGGTAGATACGCAGTATTTT. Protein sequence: CASSLWASGQVDTQYF.

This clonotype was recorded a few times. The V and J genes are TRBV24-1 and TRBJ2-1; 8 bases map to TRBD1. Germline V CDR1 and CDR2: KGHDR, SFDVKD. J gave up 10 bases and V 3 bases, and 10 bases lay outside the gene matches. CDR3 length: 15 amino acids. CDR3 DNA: TGTGCCACCAGTGATAGAGACAGGGGATGGAAGGAGCAGTTCTTC. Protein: CATSDRDRGWKEQFF.

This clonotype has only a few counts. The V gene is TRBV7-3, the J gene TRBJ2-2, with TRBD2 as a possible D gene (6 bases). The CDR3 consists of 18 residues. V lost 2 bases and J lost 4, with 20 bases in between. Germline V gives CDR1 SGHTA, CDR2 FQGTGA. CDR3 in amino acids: CASSLHPSDTSITGELFF. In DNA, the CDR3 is TGTGCCAGCAGCTTACATCCTAGCGACACATCGATCACCGGGGAGCTGTTTTTT.

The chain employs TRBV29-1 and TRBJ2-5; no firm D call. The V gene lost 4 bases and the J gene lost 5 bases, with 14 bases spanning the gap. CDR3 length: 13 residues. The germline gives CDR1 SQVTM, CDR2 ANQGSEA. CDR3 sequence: CSVGRRTPETQYF. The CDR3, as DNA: TGCAGCGTTGGCCGCCGGACGCCCGAGACCCAGTACTTC.

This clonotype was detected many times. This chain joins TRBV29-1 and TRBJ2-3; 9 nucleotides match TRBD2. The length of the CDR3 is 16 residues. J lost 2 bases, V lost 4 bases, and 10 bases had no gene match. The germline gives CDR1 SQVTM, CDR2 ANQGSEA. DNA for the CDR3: TGCAGCGTTGTAGGTCCAGCGGGAGGACTCACAGATACGCAGTATTTT. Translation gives CSVVGPAGGLTDTQYF.

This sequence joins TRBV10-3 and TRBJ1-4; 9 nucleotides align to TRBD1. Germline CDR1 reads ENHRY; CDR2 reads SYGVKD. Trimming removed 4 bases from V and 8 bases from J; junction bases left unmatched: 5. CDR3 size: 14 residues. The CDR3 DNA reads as TGTGCCATCAGTGGACAGGGGGTACAGGAAAAACTGTTTTTT. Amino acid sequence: CAISGQGVQEKLFF.

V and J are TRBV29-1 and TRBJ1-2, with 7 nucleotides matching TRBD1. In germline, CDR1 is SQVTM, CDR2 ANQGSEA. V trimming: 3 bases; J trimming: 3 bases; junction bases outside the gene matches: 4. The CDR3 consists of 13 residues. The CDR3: CSVDEGAYYGYTF. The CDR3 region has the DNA TGCAGCGTTGACGAGGGGGCATACTATGGCTACACCTTC.

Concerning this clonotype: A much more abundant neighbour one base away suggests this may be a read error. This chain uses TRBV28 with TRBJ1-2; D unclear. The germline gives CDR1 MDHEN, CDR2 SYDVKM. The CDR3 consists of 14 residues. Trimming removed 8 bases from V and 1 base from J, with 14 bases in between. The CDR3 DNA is TGTGCCAGCGGCCCCAGAGGGATTAACTATGGCTACACCTTC. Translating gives CASGPRGINYGYTF.

The CDR3 loop is CASSQELRGEQFF. CDR3 DNA: TGTGCCAGCAGCCAAGAATTGAGAGGTGAGCAGTTCTTC. This rearrangement joins TRBV14 to TRBJ2-1; D is undetermined. V lost 0 bases to trimming and J lost 9 bases, with 9 bases between them. There are 13 residues in the CDR3. In germline, CDR1 is SGHDN, CDR2 FVKESK. Supplemented by reference TRBV14 and TRBJ2-1, the full variable domain reads EAGVTQFPSHSVIEKGQTVTLRCDPISGHDNLYWYRRVMGKEIKFLLHFVKESKQDESGMPNNRFLAERTGGTYSTLKVQPAELEDSGVYFCASSQELRGEQFFGPGTRLTVL.